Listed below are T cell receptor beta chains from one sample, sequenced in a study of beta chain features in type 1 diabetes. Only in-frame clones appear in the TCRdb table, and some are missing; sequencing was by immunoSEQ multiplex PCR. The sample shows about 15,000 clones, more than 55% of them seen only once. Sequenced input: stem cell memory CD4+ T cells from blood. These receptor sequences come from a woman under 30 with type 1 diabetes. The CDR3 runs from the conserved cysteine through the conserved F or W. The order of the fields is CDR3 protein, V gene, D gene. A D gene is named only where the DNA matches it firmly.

CDR3aa: CASSFQGAVTEAFF
v_gene: TRBV28
d_gene: TRBD1

CDR3aa: CASSPLAGGNYEQYF
v_gene: TRBV28
d_gene: TRBD2

CDR3aa: CATSRGDRASPLHF
v_gene: TRBV15
d_gene: TRBD1

CDR3aa: CASSPPTGTYEQYF
v_gene: TRBV18
d_gene: .

CDR3aa: CASSPSSGVGSEQFF
v_gene: TRBV18
d_gene: TRBD2

CDR3aa: CASSTRLAGAVGDTGELFF
v_gene: TRBV19
d_gene: TRBD2

CDR3aa: CASSPDTYGYTF
v_gene: TRBV7-2
d_gene: .

CDR3aa: CASSFGGGETQYF
v_gene: TRBV5-1
d_gene: .

CDR3aa: CASSGAGGNYEQYF
v_gene: TRBV21-1
d_gene: .

CDR3aa: CASSLAMGREGTYNEQFF
v_gene: TRBV7-8
d_gene: TRBD2

CDR3aa: CASSAGGLNNEQFF
v_gene: TRBV9
d_gene: .

CDR3aa: CAGGEEQPQHF
v_gene: TRBV6-1
d_gene: .

CDR3aa: CSALQRASGANVLTF
v_gene: TRBV29-1
d_gene: .

CDR3aa: CASGNITSNQPQHF
v_gene: TRBV4-2
d_gene: .

CDR3aa: CASSVVNSPQETQYF
v_gene: TRBV9
d_gene: .

CDR3aa: CASSTHLGAGEIGEQYF
v_gene: TRBV28
d_gene: TRBD2

CDR3aa: CAWSIRLAVRKGDTQYF
v_gene: TRBV30
d_gene: TRBD2

CDR3aa: CASELGASGNNEQFF
v_gene: TRBV6-1
d_gene: TRBD2

CDR3aa: CASSSQQGNEQFF
v_gene: TRBV7-2
d_gene: .

CDR3aa: CASRLGTSGSTEQYF
v_gene: TRBV14
d_gene: TRBD2

CDR3aa: CASSLALRSYEQYF
v_gene: TRBV7-2
d_gene: .

CDR3aa: CASNELATRGEQYF
v_gene: TRBV5-1
d_gene: .

CDR3aa: CASSLPEDAKIGEQYF
v_gene: TRBV7-6
d_gene: .

CDR3aa: CAISRQGDYGYTF
v_gene: TRBV10-3
d_gene: TRBD1

CDR3aa: CASSPDRVEKLFF
v_gene: TRBV18
d_gene: TRBD1

CDR3aa: CSASNNEQFF
v_gene: TRBV20-1
d_gene: .

CDR3aa: CASSQRGSLTGELFF
v_gene: TRBV11-2
d_gene: .

CDR3aa: CASSPLLVGNSRELFF
v_gene: TRBV5-1
d_gene: .

CDR3aa: CASSVRPDGTYNEQFF
v_gene: TRBV7-9
d_gene: .

CDR3aa: CASRLGEQFF
v_gene: TRBV2
d_gene: .

CDR3aa: CASSQGRGQAGTEAFF
v_gene: TRBV4-3
d_gene: TRBD1

CDR3aa: CASSPGLAGVNEQFF
v_gene: TRBV18
d_gene: TRBD2

CDR3aa: CASSSKDSLLGGYTF
v_gene: TRBV5-1
d_gene: .

CDR3aa: CASSAGAHAYEQYF
v_gene: TRBV18
d_gene: .

CDR3aa: CASRFGEMNTEAFF
v_gene: TRBV5-1
d_gene: .

CDR3aa: CASSRNGAGSQYF
v_gene: TRBV6-1
d_gene: .

CDR3aa: CASSQDLPAGSTQYF
v_gene: TRBV4-3
d_gene: .